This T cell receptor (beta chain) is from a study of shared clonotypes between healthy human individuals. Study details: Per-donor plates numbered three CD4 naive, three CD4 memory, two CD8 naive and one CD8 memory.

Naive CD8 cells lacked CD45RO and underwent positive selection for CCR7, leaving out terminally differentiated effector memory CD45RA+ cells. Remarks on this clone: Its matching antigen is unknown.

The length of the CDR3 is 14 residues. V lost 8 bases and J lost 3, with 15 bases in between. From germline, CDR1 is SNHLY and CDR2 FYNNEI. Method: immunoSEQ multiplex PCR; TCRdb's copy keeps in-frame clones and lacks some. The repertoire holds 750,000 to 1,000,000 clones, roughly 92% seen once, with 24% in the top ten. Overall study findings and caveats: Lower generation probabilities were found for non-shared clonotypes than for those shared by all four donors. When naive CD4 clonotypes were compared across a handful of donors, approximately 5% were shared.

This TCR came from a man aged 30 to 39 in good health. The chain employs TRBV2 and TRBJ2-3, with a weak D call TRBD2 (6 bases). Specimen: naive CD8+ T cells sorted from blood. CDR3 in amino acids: CASARPGVTDTQYF. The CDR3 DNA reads TGTGCCAGCGCCCGGCCGGGAGTAACAGATACGCAGTATTTT.